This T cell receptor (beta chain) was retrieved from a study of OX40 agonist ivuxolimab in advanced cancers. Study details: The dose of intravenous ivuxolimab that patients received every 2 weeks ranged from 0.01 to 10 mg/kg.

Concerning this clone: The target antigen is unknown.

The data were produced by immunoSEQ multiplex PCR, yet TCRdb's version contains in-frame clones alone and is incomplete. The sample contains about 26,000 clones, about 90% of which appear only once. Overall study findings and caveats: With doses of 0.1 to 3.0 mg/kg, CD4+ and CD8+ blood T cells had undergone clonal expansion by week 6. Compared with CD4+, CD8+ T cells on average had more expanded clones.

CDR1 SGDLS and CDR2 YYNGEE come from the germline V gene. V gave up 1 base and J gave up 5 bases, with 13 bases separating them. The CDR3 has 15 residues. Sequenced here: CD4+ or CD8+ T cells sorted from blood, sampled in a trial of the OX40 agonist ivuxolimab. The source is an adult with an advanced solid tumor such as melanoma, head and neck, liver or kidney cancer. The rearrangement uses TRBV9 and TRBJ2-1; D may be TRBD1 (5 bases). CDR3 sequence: CASSVRVGAHNEQFF. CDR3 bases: TGTGCCAGCAGCGTAAGGGTAGGGGCACACAATGAGCAGTTCTTC. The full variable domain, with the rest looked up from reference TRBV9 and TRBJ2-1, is DSGVTQTPKHLITATGQRVTLRCSPRSGDLSVYWYQQSLDQGLQFLIQYYNGEERAKGNILERFSAQQFPDLHSELNLSSLELGDSALYFCASSVRVGAHNEQFFGPGTRLTVL.